What follows are 20 T cell receptor beta chains derived from one specimen sequenced in a study of blood T cell repertoires in COVID-19. Measured with immunoSEQ multiplex PCR; TCRdb has only the in-frame clones, and not every one. The sample includes nearly 250,000 clones, roughly 86% of them seen just once. Material: peripheral blood. All receptors come from a woman aged 60 to 75 who had recovered from COVID-19.

V usage is TRBV5-1 and J usage is TRBJ2-2; a weak D match, TRBD2 (6 bases). The V and J ends lost 2 bases and 5 bases respectively, with 13 bases between them. The CDR3 totals 15 residues. The germline gives CDR1 SGHRS, CDR2 YFSETQ. DNA of the CDR3: TGCGCCAGCAGCTTACCAGAGGCGGGGACCGGGGAGCTGTTTTTT. The encoded protein is CASSLPEAGTGELFF.

This sequence joins TRBV11-2 and TRBJ2-1; D may be TRBD2 (6 bases). V lost 2 bases, J lost 4 bases, and 12 bases lay in between. CDR1 SGHAT and CDR2 FQNNGV come from the germline V gene. CDR3 size: 15 residues. The CDR3 region is CASSLTGRGYNEQFF. The DNA of the CDR3 is TGTGCCAGCAGCTTAACGGGGCGGGGATACAATGAGCAGTTCTTC.

V is TRBV6-2 or TRBV6-3 and J is TRBJ2-7; perhaps TRBD2 as D (5 bases). The CDR3 consists of 16 residues. Germline lookup yields CDR1 MNHEY and CDR2 SVGEGT. The V gene lost 2 bases and the J gene lost 4 bases, with 18 bases spanning the gap. The CDR3 protein is CASSYPPDSHKYEQYF. The CDR3 coding sequence is TGTGCCAGCAGTTACCCACCGGACTCACACAAATACGAGCAGTACTTC.

This chain joins TRBV19 and TRBJ2-5; possible D gene TRBD2, 5 bases. Germline values: CDR1 LNHDA, CDR2 SQIVND (reference sequence). The CDR3 totals 14 residues. V was trimmed by 5 bases and J by 5 bases, leaving 15 bases between them. The CDR3: CASSEGPWAETQYF. The CDR3 nucleotides are TGTGCCAGTAGTGAGGGCCCCTGGGCGGAGACCCAGTACTTC.

The V gene is TRBV4-2, the J gene TRBJ1-2; D is undetermined. The CDR3 sequence is 14 residues long. From germline, CDR1 is LGHNA and CDR2 YNFKEQ. Trimming shortened V by 1 base and J by 2 bases, and 8 bases separated the two germline ends. In DNA, the CDR3 is TGTGCCAGCAGCCAAGGTGGAGAGAACTATGGCTACACCTTC. This sequence encodes CASSQGGENYGYTF.

The chain is built from TRBV7-9 and TRBJ1-5; D ambiguous. Germline CDR1 is SEHNR and CDR2 is FQNEAQ (reference sequence). The V end was cut by 2 bases, the J end by 8 bases, with 7 bases between. The CDR3 has 12 amino acids. The CDR3 region has the DNA TGTGCCAGCAGCTTACCCTTTGAGCCCCAGCATTTT. This translates into CASSLPFEPQHF.

This chain uses TRBV7-2 with TRBJ1-3; 8 positions agree with TRBD1. With 5 bases clipped from V and 4 bases from J, the junction kept 7 bases outside the gene matches. The CDR3 has 15 residues. CDR1 is SGHTA and CDR2 is FQGNSA in the germline V gene. CDR3 loop: CASSHTRTGGNTIYF. Here the CDR3 DNA reads TGTGCCAGCAGCCATACCCGGACAGGGGGAAACACCATATATTTT.

V gene TRBV7-9 combines with J gene TRBJ2-7; TRBD1 aligns across 9 bases. V gave up 7 bases and J gave up 6 bases; unmatched junction bases: 4. The CDR3 is made up of 12 amino acids. In germline, CDR1 is SEHNR, CDR2 FQNEAQ (reference sequence). The CDR3 loop reads CASKGTGPEQYF. CDR3 bases: TGTGCCAGCAAAGGGACAGGGCCCGAGCAGTACTTC.

For this clone: Other DNA sequences in this specimen translate into the identical CDR3. The chain has TRBV2 and TRBJ1-5; D is uncertain. The CDR3 runs 14 residues. The germline V and J ends were trimmed by 0 bases and 3 bases, with 6 bases remaining between them. The germline V gene encodes CDR1 SNHLY and CDR2 FYNNEI. CDR3: CASSEARVNQPQHF. In DNA, the CDR3 is TGTGCCAGCAGTGAAGCTCGGGTCAATCAGCCCCAGCATTTT.

The rearrangement uses TRBV12-3 or TRBV12-4 and TRBJ1-1, with 8 nucleotides matching TRBD1. CDR3 size: 13 residues. The V gene end was trimmed by 10 bases and the J gene end by 1 base; junction bases not matched to a gene: 5. The DNA of the CDR3 is TGTGCCACCCTGGGACAGGAGAACACTGAAGCTTTCTTT. Amino acid sequence: CATLGQENTEAFF.

The chain combines TRBV2 with TRBJ2-3; D is uncertain. CDR1 SNHLY and CDR2 FYNNEI come from the germline V gene. With 7 bases removed from V and 4 bases from J, the gap between germline ends came to 12 bases. The CDR3 has 13 residues. CDR3 DNA sequence: TGTGCCAGCAAAGCCGGTGGAGCAGATACGCAGTATTTT. Translation gives CASKAGGADTQYF. The full variable domain, with the rest looked up from reference TRBV2 and TRBJ2-3, is EPEVTQTPSHQVTQMGQEVILRCVPISNHLYFYWYRQILGQKVEFLVSFYNNEISEKSEIFDDQFSVERPDGSNFTLKIRSTKLEDSAMYFCASKAGGADTQYFGPGTRLTVL.

This clone was seen just once. The genes are TRBV7-7 and TRBJ2-7, with 10 nucleotides matching TRBD2. Germline V gene lookup returns CDR1 SSHAT and CDR2 FNYEAQ (reference sequence). Trimming at V came to 11 bases and at J to 2 bases, leaving 15 bases not matched to a gene. The CDR3 is 16 residues long. This chain's CDR3 is CAQPRASGSITYEQYF. CDR3 DNA sequence: TGTGCCCAACCGAGGGCTAGCGGGAGTATTACCTACGAGCAGTACTTC.

In this sample, this clone turned up once. The chain employs TRBV19 and TRBJ1-5; 7 bases are shared with TRBD1. CDR3 size: 15 residues. From germline, CDR1 is LNHDA and CDR2 SQIVND (reference sequence). V was pared by 7 bases and J by 2 bases, with 8 bases of the junction left unmatched. The CDR3 DNA reads TGTGCCAGTACCCCGACAGGGTATGGCAATCAGCCCCAGCATTTT. It codes for CASTPTGYGNQPQHF. The full variable domain, rest sourced from reference TRBV19 and TRBJ1-5, is DGGITQSPKYLFRKEGQNVTLSCEQNLNHDAMYWYRQDPGQGLRLIYYSQIVNDFQKGDIAEGYSVSREKKESFPLTVTSAQKNPTAFYLCASTPTGYGNQPQHFGDGTRLSIL.

The rearrangement links TRBV11-2 to TRBJ2-7; TRBD1 agrees at 9 bases. The CDR3 runs 14 residues. The V gene's germline CDR1 is SGHAT and CDR2 FQNNGV. Trimming cost V 5 bases and J 4 bases; bases outside gene matches: 6. CDR3 in DNA: TGTGCCAGCAGCACGACAGGGGGTGGTTACGAGCAGTACTTC. Translating it yields CASSTTGGGYEQYF.

This chain uses TRBV27 with TRBJ2-3; D possibly corresponds to TRBD2 (6 bases). This CDR3 is built from 12 residues. Between the trimmed V and J ends, which lost 7 bases and 6 bases, there was a span of 11 bases. Germline V gene lookup returns CDR1 MNHEY and CDR2 SMNVEV (reference sequence). The CDR3 sequence: CASTGRMDTQYF. The DNA for the CDR3 is TGTGCCAGCACCGGGAGAATGGATACGCAGTATTTT.

In its sample, this clone was seen a few times. The genes are TRBV10-3 and TRBJ1-1, with TRBD1 as a possible D gene (6 bases). Germline lookup yields CDR1 ENHRY and CDR2 SYGVKD. The CDR3 sequence is 16 residues long. With 9 bases removed from V and 1 base from J, the gap between germline ends came to 21 bases. The CDR3 coding sequence is TGTGCCATTTCCCAGGAGCCGGGACATTCGAACACTGAAGCTTTCTTT. This sequence encodes CAISQEPGHSNTEAFF.

The gene calls are TRBV19 and TRBJ1-1; possibly TRBD1 for D (5 bases). The CDR3 extends over 16 amino acids. Germline-derived CDR1 and CDR2 are LNHDA and SQIVND (reference sequence). Trimming stripped 3 bases from V and 3 bases from J, with 17 bases between. CDR3 sequence reads: CASSIRGTVGDTEAFF. CDR3 nucleotide sequence: TGTGCCAGTAGTATCCGGGGGACGGTGGGGGACACTGAAGCTTTCTTT.

The chain uses TRBV27 and TRBJ1-3; no clear D. The CDR3 totals 15 residues. The germline V gene encodes CDR1 MNHEY and CDR2 SMNVEV (reference sequence). V shed 1 base and J shed 0 bases, with 7 bases lying between them. Written as DNA, the CDR3 is TGTGCCAGCAGTTTATACCGGGGCTCTGGAAACACCATATATTTT. Amino acid sequence: CASSLYRGSGNTIYF.

This chain uses TRBV5-6 with TRBJ2-3; D perhaps matches TRBD2 (5 bases). Germline assignment: CDR1 SGHDT and CDR2 YYEEEE. The CDR3 extends over 12 amino acids. Trimming removed 4 bases from V and 8 bases from J, with 11 bases in between. The CDR3 DNA reads TGTGCCAGCAGCACCTCTAGCAGTACGCAGTATTTT. Its protein product is CASSTSSSTQYF.

This sequence joins TRBV11-2 and TRBJ1-1; D perhaps matches TRBD1 (6 bases). Trimming took off 5 bases at V and 5 bases at J, with 12 bases between the two ends. This CDR3 is 13 amino acids long. Germline loops: CDR1 SGHAT, CDR2 FQNNGV. Here the CDR3 reads CASSTDTGTEAFF. The CDR3 DNA is TGTGCCAGCAGCACGGATACAGGGACTGAAGCTTTCTTT.